These 30 T cell receptor beta chains came from one sample sequenced in a study of OX40 agonist ivuxolimab in advanced cancers. Measured with immunoSEQ multiplex PCR; TCRdb has only the in-frame clones, and not every one. Found here are about 83,000 clones, about 88% of them singletons; the top ten hold under 0.9%. The source material was CD4+ or CD8+ T cells sorted from blood, sampled in a trial of the OX40 agonist ivuxolimab. Receptors originate from an adult with an advanced solid tumor such as melanoma, head and neck, liver or kidney cancer.

The gene calls are TRBV30 and TRBJ2-1, with TRBD1 matching over 7 bases. The CDR3 is made up of 12 amino acids. Germline V gene lookup returns CDR1 GTSNPN and CDR2 SVGIG (reference sequence). V lost 1 base and J lost 8; bases outside the gene matches: 2. Here the CDR3 DNA reads TGTGCCTGGAGTGGACAGGGTCATGAGCAGTTCTTC. Translated, it gives CAWSGQGHEQFF.

The chain has TRBV2 and TRBJ1-1; maybe TRBD1 (6 bases). Germline CDR1 and CDR2: SNHLY and FYNNEI. Trimming took off 6 bases at V and 0 bases at J, with 14 bases between the two ends. The CDR3 spans 15 residues. The CDR3 spells CASSLDRFMNTEAFF. The DNA for the CDR3 is TGTGCCAGCAGCCTCGACAGGTTCATGAACACTGAAGCTTTCTTT.

The chain carries TRBV29-1 and TRBJ2-3; TRBD2 aligns across 8 bases. The ends lost 3 bases at V and 2 bases at J; junction bases unmatched: 4. Per the germline V gene, CDR1 is SQVTM and CDR2 is ANQGSEA. The CDR3 sequence is 14 residues long. CDR3 loop: CSVDGGGDTDTQYF. CDR3 DNA: TGCAGCGTTGACGGGGGGGGCGACACAGATACGCAGTATTTT.

The V gene is TRBV11-2, the J gene TRBJ1-1, with 8 bases identical to TRBD1. V dropped 3 bases and J dropped 11; count of bases not matched to a gene: 8. Per germline, CDR1 SGHAT and CDR2 FQNNGV. The CDR3 has 13 residues. CDR3 residues: CASSFDRGPVAFF. The CDR3 DNA follows: TGTGCCAGCAGCTTCGACAGGGGACCGGTGGCTTTCTTT.

The chain has TRBV6-6 and TRBJ1-5; D not resolved. Germline CDR1 MNHNY, CDR2 SVGAGI (reference sequence). V was pared by 7 bases and J by 1 base, with 8 bases between. The length of the CDR3 is 13 residues. The DNA for the CDR3 is TGTGCCAGCAAACCGGACAGCAATCAGCCCCAGCATTTT. It is translated as CASKPDSNQPQHF.

The V and J genes are TRBV6-1 and TRBJ2-7; 10 bases fit TRBD2. J lost 10 bases, V lost 1 base, and 7 bases had no gene match. Germline V gene sequence: CDR1 MNHNS, CDR2 SASEGT. The CDR3 sequence is 14 residues long. CDR3 amino acids: CASSEGSGGALQYF. CDR3 DNA sequence: TGTGCCAGCAGTGAAGGCAGCGGGGGGGCTCTTCAGTACTTC.

The chain uses TRBV6-5 and TRBJ2-2, with D tentatively TRBD2 (6 bases). The CDR3 runs to 14 residues. Trimming removed 6 bases at V and 2 bases at J, with 10 bases between. Germline CDR1 and CDR2: MNHEY and SVGAGI. Written as DNA, the CDR3 is TGTGCCAGCAGACGGGACTTCAACACCGGGGAGCTGTTTTTT. It is translated as CASRRDFNTGELFF.

The chain uses TRBV6-1 and TRBJ1-4; D not resolved. The V end lost 4 bases, the J end lost 6 bases, and 21 bases lay between the germline ends. CDR1 is MNHNS, CDR2 SASEGT, per germline. This CDR3 is 17 amino acids long. The CDR3 here is CASSVWALMGGYEKLFF. The DNA of the CDR3 is TGTGCCAGCAGTGTTTGGGCCCTCATGGGAGGGTATGAAAAACTGTTTTTT.

The chain has TRBV28 and TRBJ1-2, with a tentative D call TRBD1 (6 bases). CDR1 is MDHEN, CDR2 SYDVKM, per germline. Between the trimmed V and J ends, which lost 2 bases and 6 bases, there was a span of 16 bases. The CDR3 sequence is 15 residues long. The DNA for the CDR3 is TGTGCCAGCAGTTTAAGTAACAGGGCGGTAAATGGCTACACCTTC. Amino acids: CASSLSNRAVNGYTF.

This clone was picked up one time. The chain has TRBV4-1 and TRBJ1-5; D is perhaps TRBD1 (5 bases). With 0 bases removed from V and 8 bases from J, the gap between germline ends came to 26 bases. The CDR3 covers 19 residues. In germline, CDR1 is MGHRA, CDR2 YSYEKL. CDR3 nucleotide sequence: TGCGCCAGCAGCCAAGATAACCGGGGGTTCCGCCCCGCAATTGAGCCCCAGCATTTT. Its translation: CASSQDNRGFRPAIEPQHF.

The CDR3 region is CASSLASGERSYEQYF. The CDR3 DNA reads TGTGCCAGCAGCTTGGCTAGCGGGGAACGCTCCTACGAGCAGTACTTC. The chain uses TRBV5-6 and TRBJ2-7, with 9 bases aligning to TRBD2. This CDR3 is 16 amino acids long. The V segment lost 0 bases and the J segment 0 bases; nucleotides outside the gene matches: 4. Germline values: CDR1 SGHDT, CDR2 YYEEEE.

The CDR3 coding sequence is TGTGCCAGCAGTGATTTCCGGGGTGCAACTAATGAAAAACTGTTTTTT. Translation gives CASSDFRGATNEKLFF. The chain has TRBV25-1 and TRBJ1-4; D is uncertain. V gave up 3 bases and J gave up 0 bases, with 11 bases separating them. CDR3 length equals 16 residues. Looked up from germline, CDR1 is MGHDK and CDR2 is SYGVNS.

This chain connects TRBV10-2 to TRBJ2-5, with 10 bases matching TRBD2. Per germline, CDR1 WSHSY and CDR2 SAAADI. The CDR3 has 14 amino acids. The ends lost 6 bases at V and 2 bases at J; junction bases unmatched: 3. CDR3 sequence: CASRGLALQETQYF. The CDR3 DNA is TGCGCCAGCAGGGGACTAGCGCTACAAGAGACCCAGTACTTC.

V gene TRBV6-6 combines with J gene TRBJ1-2; a weak D match, TRBD1 (6 bases). Between the trimmed V and J ends, which lost 0 bases and 5 bases, there was a span of 10 bases. The CDR3 consists of 14 residues. Germline CDR1 is MNHNY and CDR2 is SVGAGI (reference sequence). The CDR3 DNA reads TGTGCCAGCAGTTACTCGGGGACAACTTATGGCTACACCTTC. It yields the protein CASSYSGTTYGYTF.

This clone was seen a single time. This chain connects TRBV18 to TRBJ2-1, with D possibly matching TRBD1 (5 bases). Trimming pared 3 bases from V and 3 bases from J, leaving 18 bases between. CDR1 KGHSH and CDR2 LQKENI come from the germline V gene. The CDR3 length is 17 residues. CDR3: CASSPTMDMTIYNEQFF. CDR3 DNA sequence: TGTGCCAGCTCACCGACAATGGACATGACCATCTACAATGAGCAGTTCTTC. Variable domain in full (rest from reference TRBV18 and TRBJ2-1): NAGVMQNPRHLVRRRGQEARLRCSPMKGHSHVYWYRQLPEEGLKFMVYLQKENIIDESGMPKERFSAEFPKEGPSILRIQQVVRGDSAAYFCASSPTMDMTIYNEQFFGPGTRLTVL.

V is TRBV27 and J is TRBJ1-4; no clear D. Trimming shortened V by 5 bases and J by 10 bases, and 17 bases separated the two germline ends. The germline CDR1 and CDR2 sequences are MNHEY and SMNVEV (reference sequence). There are 14 residues in the CDR3. The CDR3 nucleotides read TGTGCCAGCAGTCCTCAGATTACGGTTGGAAAACTGTTTTTT. Its translation: CASSPQITVGKLFF.

A single count supports this clone. The sample carries other DNA sequences with the same CDR3. The J gene is TRBJ2-5, the V gene TRBV4-1, with 7 bases fitting TRBD2. Looked up from germline, CDR1 is MGHRA and CDR2 is YSYEKL. With V trimmed by 1 base and J by 4 bases, 6 bases remained unmatched. This CDR3 contains 15 residues. The CDR3 coding sequence is TGCGCCAGCAGCCAAGGCTTGGGGAGGGGAGAGACCCAGTACTTC. Protein sequence: CASSQGLGRGETQYF.

This clone was seen a single time. The chain combines TRBV12-2 with TRBJ1-5. TRBV12-2 is annotated as a pseudogene. The CDR3 has 15 amino acids. DNA of the CDR3: TGTGCAAGTCGCTTCCCAGCTTATAGCAATCAGCCCCAGCATTTT. It encodes CASRFPAYSNQPQHF.

V and J are TRBV30 and TRBJ1-1; TRBD1 agrees at 7 bases. Germline V gives CDR1 GTSNPN, CDR2 SVGIG (reference sequence). The length of the CDR3 is 15 residues. V gave up 5 bases and J gave up 4 bases; unmatched junction bases: 13. This chain's CDR3 is CAWRTPDRESTEAFF. The CDR3 DNA is TGTGCCTGGCGGACCCCAGACAGGGAGAGCACTGAAGCTTTCTTT.

V is TRBV30 and J is TRBJ1-3, with 8 nucleotides matching TRBD1. V trimming: 3 bases; J trimming: 0 bases; junction bases outside the gene matches: 7. CDR1 GTSNPN and CDR2 SVGIG come from the germline V gene (reference sequence). The CDR3 extends over 16 amino acids. The CDR3 spells CAWSITGGVSGNTIYF. The CDR3 region has the DNA TGTGCCTGGAGCATAACAGGGGGTGTCTCTGGAAACACCATATATTTT.

V and J are TRBV5-5 and TRBJ1-3; a possible D gene is TRBD1 (5 bases). Trimming removed 0 bases at V and 0 bases at J, with 10 bases between. Per the germline V gene, CDR1 is SGHKS and CDR2 is YYEKEE (reference sequence). The length of the CDR3 is 16 residues. For the CDR3, the DNA is TGTGCCAGCAGCTTGGCTGCAGGGAGCTCTGGAAACACCATATATTTT. Translation: CASSLAAGSSGNTIYF.

The chain couples TRBV5-1 to TRBJ2-1, with D possibly TRBD2 on 6 matching bases. The length of the CDR3 is 15 residues. Germline lookup yields CDR1 SGHRS and CDR2 YFSETQ. Trimming pared 0 bases from V and 0 bases from J, leaving 7 bases between. The CDR3 DNA sequence: TGCGCCAGCAGCTTGGACGGGGGCTCCTACAATGAGCAGTTCTTC. Amino acids: CASSLDGGSYNEQFF. The full variable domain, with the rest looked up from reference TRBV5-1 and TRBJ2-1, is KAGVTQTPRYLIKTRGQQVTLSCSPISGHRSVSWYQQTPGQGLQFLFEYFSETQRNKGNFPGRFSGRQFSNSRSEMNVSTLELGDSALYLCASSLDGGSYNEQFFGPGTRLTVL.

The chain employs TRBV13 and TRBJ2-5; 8 bases align to TRBD1. Germline CDR1 and CDR2: PRHDT and FYEKMQ (reference sequence). The J segment lost 4 bases and the V segment lost 0 bases, leaving 7 bases of the junction unmatched. The CDR3 runs to 16 residues. The CDR3: CASSLGEQGARETQYF. The DNA of the CDR3 is TGTGCCAGCAGCTTAGGGGAGCAGGGGGCGCGAGAGACCCAGTACTTC.

This chain links TRBV9 with TRBJ1-4; TRBD1 is a possible D gene (5 bases). Between the trimmed V and J ends, which lost 4 bases and 5 bases, there was a span of 15 bases. CDR1 is SGDLS, CDR2 YYNGEE, per germline. This CDR3 is built from 15 residues. The CDR3 reads CASSQRAGMNEKLFF. Here the CDR3 DNA reads TGTGCCAGCAGCCAACGCGCAGGGATGAATGAAAAACTGTTTTTT.

The chain has TRBV5-4 and TRBJ2-6; a possible D gene is TRBD2 (7 bases). Deletions cut 2 bases from V and 2 bases from J, with 17 bases between. This CDR3 spans 18 amino acids. Germline V gene lookup returns CDR1 SGHNT and CDR2 YYREEE (reference sequence). For the CDR3, the DNA is TGTGCCAGCAGCTTCGGGGGGCGCGGAATCGCTGGGGCCAACGTCCTGACTTTC. Translating gives CASSFGGRGIAGANVLTF.

J is TRBJ2-7 and V is TRBV7-9, with unresolved D. In germline, CDR1 is SEHNR, CDR2 FQNEAQ (reference sequence). Trimming stripped 1 base from V and 3 bases from J, with 10 bases between. The length of the CDR3 is 14 residues. The CDR3 nucleotides are TGTGCCAGCAGCTTAGGTGCCTCCAGCTACGAGCAGTACTTC. Its protein product is CASSLGASSYEQYF.

This chain links TRBV6-6 with TRBJ2-5; D is tentatively TRBD1 or TRBD2 (5 bases each). Trimming stripped 7 bases from V and 2 bases from J, with 11 bases between. This CDR3 has 13 residues. CDR1 is MNHNY and CDR2 is SVGAGI in the germline V gene (reference sequence). CDR3 in amino acids: CASTSGRQETQYF. The CDR3 region has the DNA TGTGCCAGCACGTCAGGGAGACAAGAGACCCAGTACTTC.

The J gene is TRBJ2-1, the V gene TRBV5-4, with 9 bases that match TRBD1. Germline lookup yields CDR1 SGHNT and CDR2 YYREEE (reference sequence). CDR3 length: 15 amino acids. V was clipped by 3 bases and J by 1 base; unmatched bases: 2. CDR3 coding DNA: TGTGCCAGCAGCTCGGACAGGGGATCCTACAATGAGCAGTTCTTC. Amino acid sequence: CASSSDRGSYNEQFF.

This clone was seen once. The same CDR3 can be traced to other DNA sequences in this sample. This rearrangement joins TRBV11-2 to TRBJ2-1, with 7 bases aligning to TRBD2. CDR1 and CDR2 (germline): SGHAT, FQNNGV. The CDR3 runs to 12 residues. The J segment lost 7 bases and the V segment lost 3 bases, leaving 0 bases of the junction unmatched. The CDR3 reads CASSFSGNEQFF. CDR3 in DNA: TGTGCCAGCAGCTTTAGCGGGAATGAGCAGTTCTTC. Combining the CDR3 with reference TRBV11-2 and TRBJ2-1 gives the whole variable domain EAGVAQSPRYKIIEKRQSVAFWCNPISGHATLYWYQQILGQGPKLLIQFQNNGVVDDSQLPKDRFSAERLKGVDSTLKIQPAKLEDSAVYLCASSFSGNEQFFGPGTRLTVL.

The V gene is TRBV4-2, the J gene TRBJ2-7; TRBD1 matches 10 bases. V lost 0 bases to trimming and J lost 2 bases; unmatched junction nucleotides: 7. Germline lookup yields CDR1 LGHNA and CDR2 YNFKEQ. The CDR3 has 17 residues. This CDR3 is CASSQDLWGTGAYEQYF. In DNA form, the CDR3 reads TGTGCCAGCAGCCAAGATCTCTGGGGGACAGGGGCCTACGAGCAGTACTTC.